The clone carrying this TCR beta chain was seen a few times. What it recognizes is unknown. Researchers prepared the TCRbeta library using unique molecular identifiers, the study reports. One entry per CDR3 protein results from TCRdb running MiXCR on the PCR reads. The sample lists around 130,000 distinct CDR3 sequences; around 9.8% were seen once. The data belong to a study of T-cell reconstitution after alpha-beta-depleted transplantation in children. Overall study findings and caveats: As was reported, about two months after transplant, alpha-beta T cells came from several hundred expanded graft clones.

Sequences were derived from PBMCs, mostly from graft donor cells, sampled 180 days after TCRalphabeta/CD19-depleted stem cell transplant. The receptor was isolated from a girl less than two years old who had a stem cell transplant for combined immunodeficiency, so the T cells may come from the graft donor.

CDR3 coding DNA: TGCGCCAGCAGCTTACAGCCCCGGGCACACAATGAGCAGTTCTTC. As protein: CASSLQPRAHNEQFF. The chain carries TRBV5-1 and TRBJ2-1; no firm D call. The V end lost 2 bases, the J end lost 5 bases, and 14 bases lay between the germline ends. There are 15 residues in the CDR3. Germline CDR1 is SGHRS and CDR2 is YFSETQ.